The rows below give T cell receptor beta chains drawn from one sample of a study of shared clonotypes between healthy human individuals. The data were produced by immunoSEQ multiplex PCR, yet TCRdb's version contains in-frame clones alone and is incomplete. This sample has about 2 million clones, with around 96% found just once. Sequencing was performed on naive CD8+ T cells sorted from blood. The source of these receptors is a young man in good health. The CDR3 runs from the conserved cysteine through the conserved F or W. D genes are given only for firm matches. The size of a clone is reported for some rows only, either as once, few or many, or as a class for expanded clones.

TRBJ1-2,TRBV7-9,-,-,TGTGCCAGCAGCAAGGGATCTAACTATGGCTACACCTTC,CASSKGSNYGYTF
TRBJ1-4,TRBV13,TRBD1,-,TGTGCCAGCGGCTCCCGGGACAGGTTCCCTGAAAAACTGTTTTTT,CASGSRDRFPEKLFF
TRBJ1-5,TRBV6-6,-,-,TGTGCCATCGGGGTGGTTAGCAATCAGCCCCAGCATTTT,CAIGVVSNQPQHF
TRBJ2-7,TRBV27,TRBD1,once,TGTGCCAGCAGTTTAGGCGGGACAGGGATCTACGAGCAGTACTTC,CASSLGGTGIYEQYF
TRBJ2-5,TRBV7-9,-,few,TGTGCCAGCAGCTTGGTCGGGCTCGAAGAGACCCAGTACTTC,CASSLVGLEETQYF
TRBJ2-3,TRBV6-5,-,-,TGTGCCAGCAGTTACTCTGGGATGCAGTATTTT,CASSYSGMQYF
TRBJ1-1,TRBV4-3,-,-,TGCGCCAGCAGCCTCGGGGTGAACACTGAAGCTTTCTTT,CASSLGVNTEAFF
TRBJ2-1,TRBV30,-,-,TGTGCCTGGAGTGTACCCCAGGGTACCTACAATGAGCAGTTCTTC,CAWSVPQGTYNEQFF
TRBJ2-7,TRBV6-1,TRBD1,-,TGTGCCAGCAGCCTCAGGGGGACCTCCTACGAGCAGTACTTC,CASSLRGTSYEQYF
TRBJ2-5,TRBV11-2,TRBD1,-,TGTGCCAGCAGCGCAGGGACAGGGGAGACCCAGTACTTC,CASSAGTGETQYF
TRBJ2-2,TRBV30,TRBD2,-,TGTGCCTGGAGTGTACTAGCGGCCCCTGCGGCGAACACCGGGGAGCTGTTTTTT,CAWSVLAAPAANTGELFF
TRBJ2-1,TRBV18,TRBD1,-,TGTGCCAGCGGTACCGGGACAGGGACCCACAATGAGCAGTTCTTC,CASGTGTGTHNEQFF
TRBJ1-2,TRBV4-3,-,-,TGCGCCAGCAGCCAAGCAACTCTTGGCGGGGGGTCCCTACCCACTAACTATGGCTACACCTTC,CASSQATLGGGSLPTNYGYTF
TRBJ1-2,TRBV11-2,-,-,TGTGCCAGCAGCACACACGGCGGACAGATCTATGGCTACACCTTC,CASSTHGGQIYGYTF
TRBJ2-3,TRBV29-1,-,-,TGCAGCGTTACAGAATACACAGATACGCAGTATTTT,CSVTEYTDTQYF
TRBJ1-1,TRBV4-1,-,-,TGCGCCAGCAGCCAATCGATTCCGGGAGGCACTGAAGCTTTCTTT,CASSQSIPGGTEAFF
TRBJ1-1,TRBV4-3,-,-,TGCGCCAGCAGCCAATTGGAGAACACTGAAGCTTTCTTT,CASSQLENTEAFF
TRBJ2-7,TRBV9,-,-,TGTGCCAGCAGCCTGGGGGAGGCCAGCTCCTACGAGCAGTACTTC,CASSLGEASSYEQYF
TRBJ2-3,TRBV6-5,TRBD1,once,TGTGCCAGCAGTGCGACAGGGGGGACGGCTGATACGCAGTATTTT,CASSATGGTADTQYF
TRBJ2-3,TRBV28,TRBD2,-,TGTGCCAGCAGTCCCGGACTAGCGGACACAGATACGCAGTATTTT,CASSPGLADTDTQYF
TRBJ1-1,TRBV7-9,-,-,TGTGCCAGCAGCTCCCGCATAGGGCTGAACACTGAAGCTTTCTTT,CASSSRIGLNTEAFF
TRBJ1-6,TRBV4-3,-,-,TGCGCCAGCAGCCATTCAACAGATAGCTCCTATAATTCACCCCTCCACTTT,CASSHSTDSSYNSPLHF
TRBJ2-7,TRBV6-1,TRBD2,-,TGTGCCAGCAGTGAGGTCTCTGGTGGTAGCGGGAGTTACGAGCAGTACTTC,CASSEVSGGSGSYEQYF
TRBJ2-3,TRBV6-5,TRBD1,once,TGTGCCAGCAGTGCAGGGGGACCCTACACAGATACGCAGTATTTT,CASSAGGPYTDTQYF
TRBJ1-6,TRBV7-9,-,-,TGTGCCAGCAGCTTAGACCCGGGCCTCGGCTCACCCCTCCACTTT,CASSLDPGLGSPLHF
TRBJ2-1,TRBV28,-,-,TGTGCCAGCAGTTTACTAATAGCGGAGAGCTCCTACAATGAGCAGTTCTTC,CASSLLIAESSYNEQFF
TRBJ1-2,TRBV5-8,TRBD1,-,TGTGCCAGCAGCCCCCGGACAGGGGACTATGGCTACACCTTC,CASSPRTGDYGYTF
TRBJ2-1,TRBV9,-,-,TGTGCCAGCAGCGTAGGTCCGAGCGGTGAGCAGTTCTTC,CASSVGPSGEQFF
TRBJ2-7,TRBV6-6,TRBD2,-,TGTGCCAGCACCGTAGCGGGATCCTCCTACGAGCAGTACTTC,CASTVAGSSYEQYF
TRBJ2-1,TRBV6-5,TRBD2,-,TGTGCCAGCAGCATAGCGGGAGGGCCAACTGAGCAGTTCTTC,CASSIAGGPTEQFF
TRBJ2-6,TRBV4-1,-,-,TGCGCCAGCAGCCAAGACCAGGGTCTGGTCCTGACTTTC,CASSQDQGLVLTF
TRBJ2-1,TRBV9,-,-,TGTGCCAGCAATCCCCGGGAAGAATACAATGAGCAGTTCTTC,CASNPREEYNEQFF
TRBJ2-2,TRBV10-2,-,-,TGCGCCAGCAGCTCTCGGGACTCGCCCCCCGGGGAGCTGTTTTTT,CASSSRDSPPGELFF
TRBJ2-7,TRBV6-5,TRBD2,-,TGTGCCAGCAAGACTAGCTCTAGGAGTCCCGAGCAGTACTTC,CASKTSSRSPEQYF
TRBJ2-1,TRBV10-2,-,-,TGCGCCAGCAGTGAGTCTTGGGGATTCTCCTACAATGAGCAGTTCTTC,CASSESWGFSYNEQFF
TRBJ2-1,TRBV7-7,-,few,TGTGCTAGCAGCCCGGGACTTAACAATGAGCAGTTCTTC,CASSPGLNNEQFF
TRBJ1-2,TRBV2,-,-,TGTGCCATGCACGGTAGTGATGGCTACACCTTC,CAMHGSDGYTF
TRBJ2-7,TRBV27,TRBD1,-,TGTGCCAGCAGTCCTGGGACAGGGGGCTATGAGCAGTACTTC,CASSPGTGGYEQYF
TRBJ2-1,TRBV4-2,TRBD2,-,TGTGCCAGCAGCCAAGGGTACCTTTTGGTAGCGGGCTACAATGAGCAGTTCTTC,CASSQGYLLVAGYNEQFF
TRBJ2-7,TRBV7-9,-,-,TGTGCCAGCAGCTTAGAGACCTACGAGCAGTACTTC,CASSLETYEQYF
TRBJ2-5,TRBV7-2,TRBD2,-,TGTGCCAGCAGCTTAAAGCGGGGGGCTAAAGAGACCCAGTACTTC,CASSLKRGAKETQYF
TRBJ1-4,TRBV4-3,-,-,TGCGCCAGCAGCCAAGATCCCCCCTGGACAGAGTCTAATGAAAAACTGTTTTTT,CASSQDPPWTESNEKLFF
TRBJ2-7,TRBV7-9,-,-,TGTGCCAGCAGCGCCAGTTCTCTCTCATTTTACCTTTACGAGCAGTACTTC,CASSASSLSFYLYEQYF
TRBJ2-2,TRBV9,-,-,TGTGCCAGCAGCCGGGACGGAATGAACACCGGGGAGCTGTTTTTT,CASSRDGMNTGELFF
TRBJ2-1,TRBV27,-,-,TGTGCCAGCAGTCCACAGCCACCGGGGGACAATGAGCAGTTCTTC,CASSPQPPGDNEQFF
TRBJ2-3,TRBV4-1,-,once,TGCGCCAGCAGCCAAGATTGGCAGGGGACCATCACAGATACGCAGTATTTT,CASSQDWQGTITDTQYF
TRBJ1-4,TRBV11-2,-,-,TGTGCCAGCAGCCCCGTGGGGGCGGATGAAAAACTGTTTTTT,CASSPVGADEKLFF
TRBJ2-2,TRBV6-5,-,-,TGTGCCAGCAGTATTGACATGGCGGACACCGGGGAGCTGTTTTTT,CASSIDMADTGELFF
TRBJ1-4,TRBV27,-,-,TGTGCCAGCAGTGCTTTACAGGGACCTGAAAAACTGTTTTTT,CASSALQGPEKLFF
TRBJ2-2,TRBV27,-,-,TGTGCCAGCAGGGCGAACACCGGGGAGCTGTTTTTT,CASRANTGELFF
TRBJ2-5,TRBV7-9,-,once,TGTGCCAGCAGCTTAGTCGGACTAAATCTCCAAGAGACCCAGTACTTC,CASSLVGLNLQETQYF
TRBJ2-7,TRBV27,-,-,TGTGCCAGCAGTAGTCTCGGCAGTGAAGGCGAGCAGTACTTC,CASSSLGSEGEQYF
TRBJ1-5,TRBV19,-,once,TGTGCCAGTACGCAGCCTTATAGCAATCAGCCCCAGCATTTT,CASTQPYSNQPQHF
TRBJ2-2,TRBV6-5,TRBD1,-,TGTGCCAGCAGTTACCTAGGGGGCGAGGGTATCCGGGAGCTGTTTTTT,CASSYLGGEGIRELFF
TRBJ2-6,TRBV29-1,-,-,TGCAGCGTTGATCGTGGGTCTGGGGCCAACGTCCTGACTTTC,CSVDRGSGANVLTF
TRBJ2-7,TRBV6-5,TRBD2,-,TGTGCCAGCAGTTACTCTTGGCTAGCGGGAGTATACGAGCAGTACTTC,CASSYSWLAGVYEQYF
TRBJ2-1,TRBV15,-,once,TGTGCCACCAGCAGCGAAGCCGTGGATCTTGAGCAGTTCTTC,CATSSEAVDLEQFF
TRBJ2-7,TRBV27,-,-,-,CASSFGAGTGVYEQYF
TRBJ2-1,TRBV9,-,-,TGTGCCAGCAGCCCTCCCCCGGGGCCTGGGCGCTGGGGCAATGAGCAGTTCTTC,CASSPPPGPGRWGNEQFF
TRBJ2-7,TRBV19,-,-,TGTGCCAGTAGCAGAGCCGCGGGCTACGAGCAGTACTTC,CASSRAAGYEQYF